What follows are 17 T cell receptor beta chains derived from one specimen sequenced in a study of blood T cell repertoires in COVID-19. Using immunoSEQ multiplex PCR, the repertoire was profiled, and TCRdb retains in-frame clones only, with some absent. The sample holds tens of thousands of clones, roughly 86% seen once. Sample: PBMCs or T cells enriched from blood (not recorded which). All receptors come from a woman aged 45-60 years who had recovered from COVID-19.

The chain combines TRBV19 with TRBJ1-5, with D possibly being TRBD1 (6 bases). The ends were cut back, 9 bases at V and 0 bases at J, with 15 bases in the middle. The CDR3 runs to 15 residues. Germline values: CDR1 LNHDA, CDR2 SQIVND (reference sequence). CDR3 bases: TGTGCCAGCCTTACAGGGCTGTATAGCAATCAGCCCCAGCATTTT. This translates into CASLTGLYSNQPQHF.

The chain recombines TRBV6-5 with TRBJ2-5; D is ambiguous. V gave up 5 bases and J gave up 1 base, with 8 bases separating them. The CDR3 consists of 13 residues. CDR1 and CDR2 from the germline V gene are MNHEY and SVGAGI. As DNA, the CDR3 is TGTGCCAGCAGTCTGGCGGTCCAAGAGACCCAGTACTTC. It encodes CASSLAVQETQYF.

This chain uses TRBV9 with TRBJ1-2; D possibly corresponds to TRBD1 (5 bases). Germline-derived CDR1 and CDR2 are SGDLS and YYNGEE. Trimming removed 3 bases from V and 9 bases from J, with 15 bases in between. The CDR3 extends over 13 amino acids. CDR3 region: CASSAQGKYRYTF. The CDR3 coding sequence is TGTGCCAGCAGCGCCCAGGGAAAGTATCGCTACACCTTC.

J is TRBJ1-1 and V is TRBV29-1; the D gene is possibly TRBD1 (5 bases). V was clipped by 1 base and J by 2 bases, with 8 bases between them. The germline V gene has CDR1 SQVTM and CDR2 ANQGSEA. The CDR3 has 13 residues. As DNA, the CDR3 is TGCAGCGTTGAAGCCACAGGAAACACTGAAGCTTTCTTT. This sequence encodes CSVEATGNTEAFF.

Here the CDR3 DNA reads TGTGCCAGTAGTATATGGGACACAGGGGGTTGGAACACTGAAGCTTTCTTT. As protein: CASSIWDTGGWNTEAFF. The chain couples TRBV19 to TRBJ1-1; 8 bases line up with TRBD1. V was clipped by 2 bases and J by 1 base; unmatched bases: 9. The length of the CDR3 is 17 residues. Germline values: CDR1 LNHDA, CDR2 SQIVND (reference sequence).

The gene calls are TRBV20-1 and TRBJ2-1; no clear D. CDR1 DFQATT and CDR2 SNEGSKA come from the germline V gene (reference sequence). The CDR3 is 11 amino acids. Trimming took 6 bases from V and 8 from J, leaving 11 bases between them. This CDR3 reads CSADLWDEQFF. CDR3 sequence (DNA): TGCAGTGCAGACTTGTGGGATGAGCAGTTCTTC.

This rearrangement joins TRBV2 to TRBJ2-2; D perhaps matches TRBD1 (6 bases). The CDR3 is made up of 13 amino acids. V was pared by 8 bases and J by 7 bases, with 14 bases between. Germline V gene data show CDR1 as SNHLY and CDR2 as FYNNEI. The CDR3 nucleotides read TGTGCCAGCGGTACACAGGGTTTCGGGGAGCTGTTTTTT. Protein: CASGTQGFGELFF.

This chain's CDR3 is CASSYGYSGRGSEQFF. Written as DNA, the CDR3 is TGTGCCAGCAGTTACGGGTATAGCGGGAGGGGTTCTGAGCAGTTCTTC. The genes are TRBV6-2 or TRBV6-3 and TRBJ2-1, with 11 bases fitting TRBD2. CDR1 MNHEY and CDR2 SVGEGT come from the germline V gene. V dropped 2 bases and J dropped 9; count of bases not matched to a gene: 9. The CDR3 has 16 residues.

This clone was detected once. CDR3 bases: TGTGCCAGCAGCTTAATGGGACTAGCGGGGACAGATACGCAGTATTTT. It yields the protein CASSLMGLAGTDTQYF. The V and J genes are TRBV7-3 and TRBJ2-3; 13 nucleotides match TRBD2. This CDR3 has 16 residues. After removal of 1 base from V and 3 bases from J, the junction contained 1 base not matched to a gene. Germline V CDR1 and CDR2: SGHTA, FQGTGA.

The rearrangement links TRBV11-1 to TRBJ2-5; the match to TRBD2 covers 13 bases. CDR1 and CDR2 (germline): SGHAT, FQDESV (reference sequence). The CDR3 has 16 residues. V was pared by 5 bases and J by 6 bases, with 9 bases of the junction left unmatched. The CDR3 spells CASSDRLAGGQKTQYF. Here the CDR3 DNA reads TGTGCCAGCAGCGACCGACTAGCGGGGGGTCAGAAGACCCAGTACTTC.

This chain uses TRBV7-2 with TRBJ1-2; TRBD1 matches 10 bases. Germline values: CDR1 SGHTA, CDR2 FQGNSA. CDR3 length equals 16 residues. V shed 5 bases and J 5 bases; nucleotides not matched to a gene: 11. CDR3 in amino acids: CASSTRQGAMSYGYTF. The CDR3 nucleotides read TGTGCCAGCAGCACGCGACAGGGGGCAATGAGTTATGGCTACACCTTC.

This clone was seen only once. The rearrangement joins TRBV10-3 to TRBJ1-1, with a possible D match to TRBD1 (5 bases). The length of the CDR3 is 13 residues. Germline CDR1 ENHRY, CDR2 SYGVKD. The V end lost 3 bases, the J end lost 6 bases, and 11 bases lay between the germline ends. DNA for the CDR3: TGTGCCATCAGTGAAGACAGTGTTTCTGAAGCTTTCTTT. Protein: CAISEDSVSEAFF.

This clone was detected only a few times. The chain carries TRBV25-1 and TRBJ2-1; D might be TRBD2 (6 bases). V was cut by 0 bases and J by 0 bases, with 6 bases left in between. The CDR3 has 15 residues. CDR1 is MGHDK, CDR2 SYGVNS, per germline. In DNA form, the CDR3 reads TGTGCCAGCAGTGAATACGGGGGCTCCTACAATGAGCAGTTCTTC. It codes for CASSEYGGSYNEQFF.

J is TRBJ2-1 and V is TRBV9, with 8 bases that match TRBD1. This CDR3 is built from 16 residues. CDR1 and CDR2 from the germline V gene are SGDLS and YYNGEE. Trimming removed 3 bases from V and 4 bases from J; junction bases left unmatched: 9. CDR3 nucleotide sequence: TGTGCCAGCAGCGCACTCGGGACAGGAAATTACAATGAGCAGTTCTTC. Amino acid sequence: CASSALGTGNYNEQFF.

The chain recombines TRBV7-6 with TRBJ1-2; 7 bases are a match to TRBD1. With 3 bases clipped from V and 11 bases from J, the junction kept 9 bases outside the gene matches. There are 13 residues in the CDR3. Germline-derived CDR1 and CDR2 are SGHVS and FNYEAQ. The CDR3 region has the DNA TGTGCCAGCAGCTTGCAGGAGACAGGGATTTACACCTTC. Its translation is CASSLQETGIYTF. The full variable domain, with the rest looked up from reference TRBV7-6 and TRBJ1-2, is GAGVSQSPRYKVTKRGQDVALRCDPISGHVSLYWYRQALGQGPEFLTYFNYEAQQDKSGLPNDRFSAERPEGSISTLTIQRTEQRDSAMYRCASSLQETGIYTFGSGTRLTVV.

J is TRBJ2-7 and V is TRBV19, with 7 bases aligning to TRBD2. The CDR3 sequence is 15 residues long. V lost 5 bases to trimming and J lost 0 bases; unmatched junction nucleotides: 7. The germline gives CDR1 LNHDA, CDR2 SQIVND (reference sequence). The CDR3: CASSPLGRASYEQYF. The DNA for the CDR3 is TGTGCCAGTAGTCCTCTAGGGAGGGCCTCCTACGAGCAGTACTTC.

The rearrangement links TRBV6-5 to TRBJ1-5; D perhaps matches TRBD1 (5 bases). This CDR3 is built from 13 residues. Trimming shortened V by 8 bases and J by 9 bases, and 17 bases separated the two germline ends. Germline CDR1 and CDR2: MNHEY and SVGAGI. The DNA of the CDR3 is TGTGCCAGCGATCGAGGCCCCGGGGGGCCCCAGCATTTT. Translating it yields CASDRGPGGPQHF.